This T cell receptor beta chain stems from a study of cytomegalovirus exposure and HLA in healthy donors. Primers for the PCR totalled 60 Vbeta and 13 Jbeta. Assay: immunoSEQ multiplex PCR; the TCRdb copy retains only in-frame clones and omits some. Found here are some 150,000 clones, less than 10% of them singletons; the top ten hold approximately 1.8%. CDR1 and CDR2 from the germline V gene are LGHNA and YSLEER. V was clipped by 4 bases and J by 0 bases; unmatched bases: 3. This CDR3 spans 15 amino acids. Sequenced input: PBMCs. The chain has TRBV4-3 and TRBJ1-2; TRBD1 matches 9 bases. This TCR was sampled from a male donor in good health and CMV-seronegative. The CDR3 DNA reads TGCGCCAGCAGCCTGAGGACAGGGGCTAACTATGGCTACACCTTC. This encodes CASSLRTGANYGYTF.